The TCR beta chain under discussion was sequenced for a study of blood T cell repertoires in COVID-19. Study-wide background: Spain, Italy and the United States supplied samples that represented acute and convalescent COVID-19.

Germline assignment: CDR1 SQVTM and CDR2 ANQGSEA. The V end lost 5 bases, the J end lost 5 bases, and 12 bases lay between the germline ends. The CDR3 covers 13 residues. Only in-frame clones appear in the TCRdb table, and some are missing; sequencing was by immunoSEQ multiplex PCR. The data contain under 200,000 clones, around 72% of them singletons. Sequencing input: peripheral blood. The chain joins TRBV29-1 to TRBJ2-2, with D perhaps matching TRBD1 (6 bases). The receptor was isolated from a woman of 80 years or more with acute or convalescent COVID-19. This CDR3 is CSVSYRATGELFF. DNA of the CDR3: TGCAGCGTTTCTTACAGGGCAACCGGGGAGCTGTTTTTT.